The 32 T cell receptor beta chains given below trace back to one sample, sequenced in a study of T cell repertoires in cytomegalovirus infection. TCRdb redid the calling of the reads with MiXCR, one entry per CDR3 protein. The sample records roughly 87,000 distinct CDR3 sequences, over 25% being singletons. Their specific antigens are unknown. The source material was CD8+ T cells from cultured PBMCs, sampled from culture after CMV antigen stimulation. The receptors derive from a human donor in good health (CMV status not recorded). Some clones in this sample may be carry-over from other donors' samples.

This clonotype was seen more than once but under ten times. The chain uses TRBV11-2 and TRBJ2-4, with D possibly matching TRBD1 (6 bases). From germline, CDR1 is SGHAT and CDR2 FQNNGV. V shed 3 bases and J shed 7 bases, with 16 bases lying between them. CDR3 length: 15 amino acids. In DNA, the CDR3 is TGTGCCAGCAGCTTCCCGACACAGGGTTGGAACATTCAGTACTTC. It yields the protein CASSFPTQGWNIQYF. The variable domain in full, with the rest retrieved from reference TRBV11-2 and TRBJ2-4, is EAGVAQSPRYKIIEKRQSVAFWCNPISGHATLYWYQQILGQGPKLLIQFQNNGVVDDSQLPKDRFSAERLKGVDSTLKIQPAKLEDSAVYLCASSFPTQGWNIQYFGAGTRLSVL.

The rearrangement uses TRBV28 and TRBJ2-7; possibly TRBD1 for D (5 bases). The CDR3 contains 14 residues. The V end was cut by 6 bases, the J end by 2 bases, with 14 bases between. The V gene's germline CDR1 is MDHEN and CDR2 SYDVKM. CDR3 residues: CASRNLDSPYEQYF. In DNA form, the CDR3 reads TGTGCCAGCAGGAATCTCGACAGTCCCTACGAGCAGTACTTC.

The J gene is TRBJ1-1, the V gene TRBV6-6; D possibly corresponds to TRBD1 (5 bases). This CDR3 is 15 amino acids long. CDR1 is MNHNY, CDR2 SVGAGI, per germline (reference sequence). V lost 0 bases, J lost 4 bases, and 12 bases lay in between. The CDR3 DNA reads as TGTGCCAGCAGTTACTCGACGCCAGGGATCACTGAAGCTTTCTTT. It yields the protein CASSYSTPGITEAFF.

V usage is TRBV28 and J usage is TRBJ1-4; 7 bases are a match to TRBD1. V trimming: 2 bases; J trimming: 8 bases; junction bases outside the gene matches: 8. Germline V CDR1 and CDR2: MDHEN, SYDVKM. The length of the CDR3 is 15 residues. The CDR3 loop is CASSLPRDRYEKLFF. The CDR3 coding sequence is TGTGCCAGCAGTTTACCCAGGGACAGATACGAAAAACTGTTTTTT.

This chain joins TRBV5-6 and TRBJ1-6; the D gene is possibly TRBD1 (6 bases). Trimming stripped 8 bases from V and 0 bases from J, with 15 bases between. The germline CDR1 and CDR2 sequences are SGHDT and YYEEEE. The CDR3 consists of 16 residues. CDR3 sequence reads: CASSTGRSSYNSPLHF. The CDR3 DNA reads TGTGCCAGTTCGACAGGTCGAAGCTCCTATAATTCACCCCTCCACTTT.

This clonotype was observed a few times. The chain joins TRBV7-9 to TRBJ2-1; 8 nucleotides align to TRBD1. The CDR3 runs 18 residues. The germline V gene encodes CDR1 SEHNR and CDR2 FQNEAQ (reference sequence). The V segment lost 4 bases and the J segment 2 bases; nucleotides outside the gene matches: 13. CDR3 region: CASSSGTGLGVAYNEQFF. The CDR3 region has the DNA TGTGCCAGCAGCTCCGGGACAGGATTAGGGGTTGCCTACAATGAGCAGTTCTTC.

The gene calls are TRBV6-6 and TRBJ2-7, with TRBD1 matching over 10 bases. CDR3 size: 15 residues. Trimming cost V 5 bases and J 2 bases; bases outside gene matches: 6. CDR1 MNHNY and CDR2 SVGAGI come from the germline V gene (reference sequence). This CDR3 is CASSLPTGGPYEQYF. DNA for the CDR3: TGTGCCAGCAGTCTCCCGACAGGGGGCCCCTACGAGCAGTACTTC.

Ten or more counts support this clonotype. This chain joins TRBV11-3 and TRBJ2-5; 7 bases agree with TRBD1. V was pared by 1 base and J by 5 bases, with 13 bases of the junction left unmatched. The CDR3 has 17 amino acids. Germline CDR1 SGHNT, CDR2 YENEEA. CDR3 sequence (DNA): TGTGCCAGCAGCTTAGGCCGTGGGACAGCAGCCGGCGAGACCCAGTACTTC. This translates into CASSLGRGTAAGETQYF.

This clonotype was seen only a few times. This chain joins TRBV7-2 and TRBJ2-3; 9 positions agree with TRBD2. This CDR3 comprises 15 residues. Germline assignment: CDR1 SGHTA and CDR2 FQGNSA. J was trimmed by 8 bases and V by 5 bases; bases with no gene match: 11. The CDR3 sequence: CASSHLGGGAVTQYF. The CDR3 region has the DNA TGTGCCAGCAGCCACCTCGGCGGGGGGGCCGTTACGCAGTATTTT.

This clonotype was seen repeatedly, ten times or more. The V gene is TRBV12-3 or TRBV12-4, the J gene TRBJ2-3; D gene unclear. Trimming shortened V by 3 bases and J by 0 bases, and 16 bases separated the two germline ends. CDR3 length equals 17 residues. The CDR3 bases are TGTGCCAGCAGTTTGTTTAGAGCCCTATCTAGCACAGATACGCAGTATTTT. This encodes CASSLFRALSSTDTQYF.

In its sample, this clonotype was seen a few times. V usage is TRBV7-6 and J usage is TRBJ2-5; D possibly uses TRBD1 or TRBD2 (5 bases each). Germline assignment: CDR1 SGHVS and CDR2 FNYEAQ. This CDR3 has 15 amino acids. Trimming shortened V by 1 base and J by 1 base, and 10 bases separated the two germline ends. The CDR3 region has the DNA TGTGCCAGCAGCTTAGGTTCAGGGAGCCAAGAGACCCAGTACTTC. This encodes CASSLGSGSQETQYF. Supplemented by reference TRBV7-6 and TRBJ2-5, the full variable domain reads GAGVSQSPRYKVTKRGQDVALRCDPISGHVSLYWYRQALGQGPEFLTYFNYEAQQDKSGLPNDRFSAERPEGSISTLTIQRTEQRDSAMYRCASSLGSGSQETQYFGPGTRLLVL.

Concerning this clonotype: The junction does not match germline at one end; this may be a read error. The V gene is TRBV18, the J gene TRBJ1-5; 10 nucleotides agree with TRBD1. CDR1 KGHSH and CDR2 LQKENI come from the germline V gene. This CDR3 contains 15 residues. CDR3 sequence: CASSPDRGGNQPLHF. The CDR3 DNA sequence: TGTGCCAGCTCACCGGACAGGGGGGGGAATCAGCCCCTGCATTTT. Together with reference TRBV18 and TRBJ1-5, the CDR3 gives the full variable domain: NAGVMQNPRHLVRRRGQEARLRCSPMKGHSHVYWYRQLPEEGLKFMVYLQKENIIDESGMPKERFSAEFPKEGPSILRIQQVVRGDSAAYFCASSPDRGGNQPLHFGDGTRLSIL.

This clonotype was counted ten times or more. The gene calls are TRBV7-6 and TRBJ2-5; no clear D. The V end was cut by 1 base, the J end by 1 base, with 7 bases between. The CDR3 is 14 amino acids. Germline CDR1 is SGHVS and CDR2 is FNYEAQ. The CDR3 spells CASSLGGIQETQYF. As DNA, the CDR3 is TGTGCCAGCAGCTTAGGAGGAATCCAAGAGACCCAGTACTTC. The complete variable domain, with remaining parts taken from reference TRBV7-6 and TRBJ2-5, reads GAGVSQSPRYKVTKRGQDVALRCDPISGHVSLYWYRQALGQGPEFLTYFNYEAQQDKSGLPNDRFSAERPEGSISTLTIQRTEQRDSAMYRCASSLGGIQETQYFGPGTRLLVL.

CDR3 nucleotides: TGTGCAGGGGGGGGATCCGGGACAGGGGCTTACTCCTACAATGAGCAGTTCTTC. It encodes CAGGGSGTGAYSYNEQFF. This chain joins TRBV6-1 and TRBJ2-1, with 10 bases lining up with TRBD1. Germline V lookup: CDR1 MNHNS, CDR2 SASEGT. The CDR3 has 18 residues.

This clonotype was recorded a few times. V and J are TRBV9 and TRBJ2-7, with 9 positions matching TRBD1. V was pared by 4 bases and J by 5 bases, with 10 bases of the junction left unmatched. CDR3 length: 15 residues. CDR1 and CDR2 from the germline V gene are SGDLS and YYNGEE. The CDR3 sequence: CASSPPGQGINEQYF. For the CDR3, the DNA is TGTGCCAGCAGCCCCCCGGGACAGGGAATTAACGAGCAGTACTTC.

The chain links TRBV12-3 or TRBV12-4 to TRBJ1-1; 8 positions match TRBD1. The CDR3 runs 14 residues. After removal of 7 bases from V and 5 bases from J, the junction contained 9 bases not matched to a gene. The CDR3 reads CASIFGQGETEAFF. DNA of the CDR3: TGTGCCAGCATCTTCGGACAGGGAGAAACTGAAGCTTTCTTT.

CDR3 nucleotide sequence: TGTGCCAGCAGCGTAGCAGGGGGATTGAACACTGAAGCTTTCTTT. Its protein is CASSVAGGLNTEAFF. The chain has TRBV9 and TRBJ1-1, with TRBD1 matching 7 bases. The germline CDR1 and CDR2 sequences are SGDLS and YYNGEE. V shed 0 bases and J 0 bases; nucleotides not matched to a gene: 2. This CDR3 contains 15 residues.

This clonotype was observed a few times. The chain recombines TRBV7-9 with TRBJ2-3, with TRBD2 identical over 7 bases. Germline V gene data show CDR1 as SEHNR and CDR2 as FQNEAQ (reference sequence). CDR3 size: 15 residues. With 5 bases clipped from V and 0 bases from J, the junction kept 5 bases outside the gene matches. CDR3 protein: CASSQLGLSTDTQYF. The CDR3 DNA is TGTGCCAGCAGCCAATTGGGACTAAGCACAGATACGCAGTATTTT.

The V and J genes are TRBV6-2 or TRBV6-3 and TRBJ1-6; no reliable D call. V lost 2 bases, J lost 8 bases, and 10 bases lay in between. Germline-derived CDR1 and CDR2 are MNHEY and SVGEGT. The CDR3 contains 14 residues. The CDR3 is CASSYLDRDSPLHF. The CDR3 DNA follows: TGTGCCAGCAGTTACCTGGATAGGGATTCACCCCTCCACTTT.

The gene calls are TRBV7-9 and TRBJ2-2; 7 nucleotides align to TRBD1. The CDR3 totals 15 residues. Germline V gives CDR1 SEHNR, CDR2 FQNEAQ (reference sequence). Losses at the gene ends were 6 bases for V and 1 base for J; bases not matched to a gene: 5. The CDR3, as DNA: TGTGCCAGCAGACCTTGGACAGGGAACACCGGGGAGCTGTTTTTT. Encoded protein: CASRPWTGNTGELFF.

This clonotype was seen repeatedly, ten times or more. The J gene is TRBJ2-3, the V gene TRBV4-2; 9 bases are a match to TRBD2. The V gene end was trimmed by 4 bases and the J gene end by 4 bases; junction bases not matched to a gene: 12. The CDR3 has 17 residues. Per germline, CDR1 LGHNA and CDR2 YNFKEQ. CDR3 in DNA: TGTGCCAGCAGCCCAGCCTGGGGGACTAGCCTCTCAGATACGCAGTATTTT. Translation: CASSPAWGTSLSDTQYF.

This clonotype was found many times. The genes are TRBV7-6 and TRBJ1-1; D remains ambiguous. Trimming pared 4 bases from V and 5 bases from J, leaving 20 bases between. The CDR3 contains 16 residues. CDR1 and CDR2 from the germline V gene are SGHVS and FNYEAQ. The CDR3 DNA reads TGTGCCAGCAGCTCTAGACCCCTTAGGGAGAGGACTGAAGCTTTCTTT. It yields the protein CASSSRPLRERTEAFF.

This clonotype occurred a few times. The chain is built from TRBV5-4 and TRBJ1-1; D unclear. The CDR3 is made up of 14 amino acids. Germline CDR1 and CDR2: SGHNT and YYREEE (reference sequence). V was shortened by 2 bases and J by 2 bases, with 10 bases between the two germline ends. This CDR3 reads CASSFEATNTEAFF. Written as DNA, the CDR3 is TGTGCCAGCAGCTTTGAAGCCACCAACACTGAAGCTTTCTTT.

The chain couples TRBV25-1 to TRBJ1-5, with 8 nucleotides matching TRBD1. Trimming removed 6 bases from V and 5 bases from J; junction bases left unmatched: 9. There are 15 residues in the CDR3. In germline, CDR1 is MGHDK, CDR2 SYGVNS. The DNA of the CDR3 is TGTGCCAGCAGAGAGGCAGGGGGCATCTATCAGCCCCAGCATTTT. Protein: CASREAGGIYQPQHF.

This clonotype was counted only a few times. The chain has TRBV12-5 and TRBJ1-6; perhaps TRBD1 as D (5 bases). The CDR3 totals 14 residues. Germline V gene lookup returns CDR1 LGHNT and CDR2 FRNRAP. Trimming removed 0 bases from V and 10 bases from J, with 10 bases in between. The CDR3 protein is CASGLVLGGSPLHF. The CDR3 region has the DNA TGTGCTAGTGGTTTGGTACTCGGGGGATCACCCCTCCACTTT. Looking up the rest from reference TRBV12-5 and TRBJ1-6 gives the full variable domain: DARVTQTPRHKVTEMGQEVTMRCQPILGHNTVFWYRQTMMQGLELLAYFRNRAPLDDSGMPKDRFSAEMPDATLATLKIQPSEPRDSAVYFCASGLVLGGSPLHFGNGTRLTVT.

In the case of this clonotype: It may be a read error: a sequence one base away is much more abundant. The rearrangement joins TRBV7-2 to TRBJ1-1; D unclear. Trimming left V 4 bases short and J 4 bases short, with 13 bases between. CDR3 length: 14 residues. Germline V gene sequence: CDR1 SGHTA, CDR2 FQGNSA. The CDR3 DNA sequence: TGTGCCAGCAGCTCGTCACTCATGAGCACTGAAGCTTTCTTT. Translated: CASSSSLMSTEAFF.

The chain carries TRBV7-3 and TRBJ1-1; D may be TRBD1 (6 bases). Trimming took off 5 bases at V and 2 bases at J, with 12 bases between the two ends. The length of the CDR3 is 14 residues. Germline lookup yields CDR1 SGHTA and CDR2 FQGTGA. In nucleotides, the CDR3 is TGTGCCAGCAGCCCACCGGACAGTAACACTGAAGCTTTCTTT. This gives the protein CASSPPDSNTEAFF.

Concerning this clonotype: This may stem from a read error, because a much larger clone lies one nucleotide away. The rearrangement joins TRBV4-3 to TRBJ1-2, with unresolved D. Germline V CDR1 and CDR2: LGHNA, YSLEER. This CDR3 region has 16 residues. This CDR3 reads CASRQDSLWVVYGYTF. CDR3 DNA: TGCGCCAGCCGCCAAGATTCGCTGTGGGTAGTATATGGCTACACCTTC.

This clonotype showed up just a few times. CDR3 residues: CASRGGAHEQFF. CDR3 DNA: TGTGCCAGCCGAGGGGGGGCACATGAGCAGTTCTTC. This chain links TRBV2 with TRBJ2-1, with D perhaps matching TRBD2 (7 bases). This CDR3 is built from 12 residues. Germline lookup yields CDR1 SNHLY and CDR2 FYNNEI. V lost 8 bases to trimming and J lost 8 bases, with 13 bases between them.

The chain uses TRBV29-1 and TRBJ2-3, with no clear D. There are 15 residues in the CDR3. V lost 0 bases and J 6 bases, leaving 16 bases between the germline ends. Germline V lookup: CDR1 SQVTM, CDR2 ANQGSEA. CDR3 sequence: CSVEDTVVTSDTQYF. The CDR3 DNA reads as TGCAGCGTTGAAGATACGGTCGTAACATCGGATACGCAGTATTTT.

The chain links TRBV7-4 to TRBJ2-6; D is undetermined. Trimming stripped 4 bases from V and 0 bases from J, with 4 bases between. CDR3 length: 14 residues. Germline CDR1 is SGHVT and CDR2 is SQSDAQ. CDR3: CASSSYSGANVLTF. In nucleotides, the CDR3 is TGTGCCAGCAGCTCGTACTCTGGGGCCAACGTCCTGACTTTC.

The table lists this clonotype with many counts. The rearrangement links TRBV7-8 to TRBJ1-1, with D perhaps matching TRBD1 (5 bases). This CDR3 has 14 amino acids. V was trimmed by 4 bases and J by 4 bases, leaving 13 bases between them. Germline V gene sequence: CDR1 SGHVS, CDR2 FQNEAQ. CDR3 loop: CASSSGGGGTEAFF. The DNA for the CDR3 is TGTGCCAGCAGCTCCGGGGGGGGAGGCACTGAAGCTTTCTTT.